The 22 T cell receptor beta chains reported below all come from one sample, sequenced in a study of shared clonotypes between healthy human individuals. Clones were read by immunoSEQ multiplex PCR, and TCRdb kept only the in-frame ones, dropping some. Of about 2,500,000 clones detected, roughly nine tenths appear once; the ten largest clones hold over 0.12%. The sequencing sample was made of naive CD4+ T cells sorted from blood. The subset denotes: CD45RA+ positively selected. These receptors were collected from a man aged 18 to 30 in good health.

This clone was detected only once. Other DNA sequences from this sample encode an identical CDR3 as well. Written as DNA, the CDR3 is TGTGCCAGCAGCCCAGGGGGCACAGATACGCAGTATTTT. It is translated as CASSPGGTDTQYF. V and J are TRBV5-4 and TRBJ2-3, with D tentatively TRBD1 (6 bases). The V end was cut by 4 bases, the J end by 1 base, with 7 bases between. CDR3 length equals 13 residues. Per the germline V gene, CDR1 is SGHNT and CDR2 is YYREEE (reference sequence).

The chain carries TRBV5-1 and TRBJ2-7, with D perhaps being TRBD1 or TRBD2 (5 bases each). CDR1 SGHRS and CDR2 YFSETQ come from the germline V gene. Trimming removed 4 bases at V and 3 bases at J, with 11 bases between. This CDR3 has 13 residues. CDR3 DNA: TGCGCCAGCAGCGGGGACCCATACTACGAGCAGTACTTC. Protein sequence: CASSGDPYYEQYF.

The chain employs TRBV4-1 and TRBJ2-7; D possibly corresponds to TRBD2 (6 bases). The CDR3 consists of 14 residues. Between the trimmed V and J ends, which lost 3 bases and 5 bases, there was a span of 14 bases. Germline V lookup: CDR1 MGHRA, CDR2 YSYEKL. The CDR3 DNA is TGCGCCAGCAGCCACGGGACTTTTATAAACGAGCAGTACTTC. It specifies CASSHGTFINEQYF.

The CDR3 bases are TGTGCCAGCAGCTTATTGATGGGGAACACTGAAGCTTTCTTT. Translated: CASSLLMGNTEAFF. This chain links TRBV7-6 with TRBJ1-1; D is unresolved. Between the trimmed V and J ends, which lost 2 bases and 1 base, there was a span of 8 bases. From germline, CDR1 is SGHVS and CDR2 FNYEAQ. The length of the CDR3 is 14 residues. The full variable domain, its missing parts supplied by reference TRBV7-6 and TRBJ1-1, is GAGVSQSPRYKVTKRGQDVALRCDPISGHVSLYWYRQALGQGPEFLTYFNYEAQQDKSGLPNDRFSAERPEGSISTLTIQRTEQRDSAMYRCASSLLMGNTEAFFGQGTRLTVV.

V and J are TRBV7-2 and TRBJ2-7; 9 bases agree with TRBD2. CDR1 is SGHTA, CDR2 FQGNSA, per germline. The CDR3 extends over 15 amino acids. The ends lost 1 base at V and 5 bases at J; junction bases unmatched: 6. As DNA, the CDR3 is TGTGCCAGCAGCTTAGTAGCGGGAGCAGTCAACGAGCAGTACTTC. The encoded protein is CASSLVAGAVNEQYF.

The V gene is TRBV2, the J gene TRBJ2-3, with TRBD2 identical over 14 bases. The length of the CDR3 is 14 residues. Germline CDR1 is SNHLY and CDR2 is FYNNEI. Unmatched junction bases numbered 4, after V lost 7 bases and J lost 7 bases. The CDR3 reads CASIGLAGGHTQYF. As DNA, the CDR3 is TGTGCCAGCATTGGACTAGCGGGAGGACATACGCAGTATTTT. The full variable domain, in which reference TRBV2 and TRBJ2-3 provide the parts outside the CDR3, is EPEVTQTPSHQVTQMGQEVILRCVPISNHLYFYWYRQILGQKVEFLVSFYNNEISEKSEIFDDQFSVERPDGSNFTLKIRSTKLEDSAMYFCASIGLAGGHTQYFGPGTRLTVL.

This clone occurred a few times. This chain links TRBV19 with TRBJ1-2, with 8 bases aligning to TRBD1. Germline values: CDR1 LNHDA, CDR2 SQIVND (reference sequence). This CDR3 region has 13 residues. With 7 bases clipped from V and 7 bases from J, the junction kept 8 bases outside the gene matches. The CDR3 loop is CASNLGQGRGYTF. DNA of the CDR3: TGTGCCAGTAACCTAGGACAGGGACGTGGCTACACCTTC.

This rearrangement joins TRBV11-2 to TRBJ2-7, with no clear D. V lost 5 bases to trimming and J lost 0 bases, with 20 bases between them. From germline, CDR1 is SGHAT and CDR2 FQNNGV. The CDR3 sequence is 17 residues long. CDR3 DNA sequence: TGTGCCAGCAGCCCAAGAAGGGTAGCCCTAATCTCCTACGAGCAGTACTTC. Translated: CASSPRRVALISYEQYF.

Concerning this clone itself: The same CDR3 is also encoded by other DNA sequences in this sample. The rearrangement joins TRBV7-2 to TRBJ1-1; D is perhaps TRBD1 (5 bases). CDR3 length: 13 amino acids. Germline CDR1 SGHTA, CDR2 FQGNSA. The germline V and J ends were trimmed by 1 base and 3 bases, with 6 bases remaining between them. In DNA form, the CDR3 reads TGTGCCAGCAGCTTAGTAGGGGACACTGAAGCTTTCTTT. Amino acid sequence: CASSLVGDTEAFF.

The table lists this clone with a count of one. The J gene is TRBJ1-2, the V gene TRBV11-1; no definite D call. The CDR3 loop spans 12 amino acids. V shed 5 bases and J shed 7 bases, with 11 bases lying between them. Per germline, CDR1 SGHAT and CDR2 FQDESV (reference sequence). CDR3 amino acids: CASSRINGGYTF. The CDR3 DNA reads TGTGCCAGCAGCCGGATTAACGGTGGCTACACCTTC.

This chain connects TRBV5-1 to TRBJ1-2; unclear D gene. Trimming cost V 1 base and J 2 bases, with 9 bases left between them. This CDR3 region has 14 residues. In germline, CDR1 is SGHRS, CDR2 YFSETQ. In DNA form, the CDR3 reads TGCGCCAGCAGCTTGCATACGGGGAACTATGGCTACACCTTC. Its translation is CASSLHTGNYGYTF.

V is TRBV5-5 and J is TRBJ1-2, with D possibly being TRBD1 (5 bases). CDR3 length equals 14 residues. Germline CDR1 and CDR2: SGHKS and YYEKEE (reference sequence). Trimming took 1 base from V and 4 from J, leaving 11 bases between them. CDR3 protein: CASSLMGVGYGYTF. Written as DNA, the CDR3 is TGTGCCAGCAGCTTGATGGGGGTAGGCTATGGCTACACCTTC.

The DNA for the CDR3 is TGTGCCAGCAGCGGACAGGGGGCTGGTGAGCAGTTCTTC. It yields the protein CASSGQGAGEQFF. The gene calls are TRBV28 and TRBJ2-1; 11 bases fit TRBD1. CDR1 MDHEN and CDR2 SYDVKM come from the germline V gene. The CDR3 sequence is 13 residues long. The ends lost 6 bases at V and 9 bases at J; junction bases unmatched: 4. Supplemented by reference TRBV28 and TRBJ2-1, the full variable domain reads DVKVTQSSRYLVKRTGEKVFLECVQDMDHENMFWYRQDPGLGLRLIYFSYDVKMKEKGDIPEGYSVSREKKERFSLILESASTNQTSMYLCASSGQGAGEQFFGPGTRLTVL.

This rearrangement joins TRBV2 to TRBJ2-3; D unresolved. The length of the CDR3 is 14 residues. Trimming removed 1 base from V and 3 bases from J, with 8 bases in between. Per the germline V gene, CDR1 is SNHLY and CDR2 is FYNNEI. CDR3 bases: TGTGCCAGCAGTGAAGGGACCTTTACAGATACGCAGTATTTT. It specifies CASSEGTFTDTQYF.

This chain links TRBV11-2 with TRBJ1-1; 9 bases are a match to TRBD1. J gave up 0 bases and V 5 bases, and 7 bases lay outside the gene matches. CDR3 length: 16 residues. CDR1 is SGHAT and CDR2 is FQNNGV in the germline V gene. The chain's CDR3 is CASSRRGDRVNTEAFF. In nucleotides, the CDR3 is TGTGCCAGCAGCCGCAGGGGGGACAGGGTGAACACTGAAGCTTTCTTT.

The chain links TRBV7-8 to TRBJ1-3, with 7 bases that match TRBD1. Trimming removed 1 base from V and 4 bases from J; junction bases left unmatched: 10. The CDR3 has 17 amino acids. Per germline, CDR1 SGHVS and CDR2 FQNEAQ. CDR3 DNA sequence: TGTGCCAGCAGCTTAGGGGGGCCCAGGGGGACAGGAAACACCATATATTTT. Protein sequence: CASSLGGPRGTGNTIYF.

The CDR3 coding sequence is TGCGCCAGCAGCTTGGGACTAGCGGAAGCTAGTGAGCAGTACTTC. Translation gives CASSLGLAEASEQYF. The V call is TRBV5-1, the J call TRBJ2-7; 9 bases fit TRBD2. CDR1 is SGHRS, CDR2 YFSETQ, per germline. V lost 0 bases to trimming and J lost 7 bases; unmatched junction nucleotides: 8. This CDR3 region has 15 residues.

This sequence joins TRBV5-1 and TRBJ2-1; 7 bases are shared with TRBD1. Per the germline V gene, CDR1 is SGHRS and CDR2 is YFSETQ. The ends lost 3 bases at V and 12 bases at J; junction bases unmatched: 18. The CDR3 contains 16 residues. The CDR3 loop is CASSSRPGQNNDGQFF. CDR3 in DNA: TGCGCCAGCAGCTCCAGGCCGGGACAGAACAATGATGGGCAGTTCTTC.

The rearrangement links TRBV10-3 to TRBJ1-5, with a possible D match to TRBD1 (6 bases). Trimming cost V 10 bases and J 7 bases, with 17 bases left between them. CDR1 and CDR2 from the germline V gene are ENHRY and SYGVKD. The CDR3 totals 13 residues. The CDR3 reads CATHTGPWQPQHF. In DNA form, the CDR3 reads TGTGCCACCCACACAGGGCCGTGGCAGCCCCAGCATTTT.

The chain is built from TRBV7-9 and TRBJ1-2; no definite D call. V lost 5 bases to trimming and J lost 1 base, with 14 bases between them. Germline lookup yields CDR1 SEHNR and CDR2 FQNEAQ (reference sequence). CDR3 length: 15 residues. The CDR3 spells CASSHTPIHNYGYTF. The DNA of the CDR3 is TGTGCCAGCAGCCATACCCCCATCCATAACTATGGCTACACCTTC. Drawing the rest from reference TRBV7-9 and TRBJ1-2, the complete variable domain is DTGVSQNPRHKITKRGQNVTFRCDPISEHNRLYWYRQTLGQGPEFLTYFQNEAQLEKSRLLSDRFSAERPKGSFSTLEIQRTEQGDSAMYLCASSHTPIHNYGYTFGSGTRLTVV.

The V and J genes are TRBV5-4 and TRBJ2-1; D may be TRBD1 (6 bases). V lost 2 bases, J lost 9 bases, and 12 bases lay in between. The germline V gene encodes CDR1 SGHNT and CDR2 YYREEE (reference sequence). This CDR3 is 13 amino acids long. CDR3 sequence reads: CASSLDTGTEQFF. In DNA form, the CDR3 reads TGTGCCAGCAGCTTAGATACAGGGACTGAGCAGTTCTTC. The full variable domain, with the rest looked up from reference TRBV5-4 and TRBJ2-1, is ETGVTQSPTHLIKTRGQQVTLRCSSQSGHNTVSWYQQALGQGPQFIFQYYREEENGRGNFPPRFSGLQFPNYSSELNVNALELDDSALYLCASSLDTGTEQFFGPGTRLTVL.

The V call is TRBV10-3, the J call TRBJ2-5, with D perhaps TRBD1 (6 bases). The germline V gene encodes CDR1 ENHRY and CDR2 SYGVKD. Trimming stripped 6 bases from V and 6 bases from J, with 20 bases between. The CDR3 sequence is 15 residues long. The CDR3 sequence: CAISPGPGQRKTQYF. The CDR3, as DNA: TGTGCCATCAGCCCCGGCCCTGGACAGAGAAAGACCCAGTACTTC.